The present TCR beta chain was sequenced within a study of T-cell memory formation after mild COVID-19. Study information: Across donors, TCR clusters were largely donor specific. Study observations and caveats: Contracting clones localized mainly to CM and EM when CD4+ and mainly to EMRA when CD8+. Contracting clones from day 15 to 85 had balanced CD4/CD8; later expanders favoured CD4+. Whether day 37 second-wave clones are SARS-CoV-2-specific was not confirmed.

TCRdb independently ran MiXCR on the 5' RACE reads; one entry per CDR3 protein. The repertoire holds over 500,000 distinct CDR3 sequences, 17% seen once, with approximately 8.1% in the top ten. Germline CDR1 LGHDT, CDR2 YNNKEL (reference sequence). The length of the CDR3 is 14 residues. The J segment lost 5 bases and the V segment lost 3 bases, leaving 6 bases of the junction unmatched. This clonotype was counted a few times. Its cognate antigen is unknown. The chain recombines TRBV3-1 with TRBJ2-5; 7 nucleotides align to TRBD2. This receptor was obtained from an adult woman who had mild COVID-19 (a few samples of this study predate the infection). Cell type and time point are not known. The sequenced sample consisted of PBMCs or a T cell subset sorted from them (not recorded which). This chain's CDR3 is CASSHRAGVETQYF. The CDR3 nucleotides read TGTGCCAGCAGCCACCGGGCGGGAGTTGAGACCCAGTACTTC.